The sequence of this T cell receptor beta chain was determined in a study of blood T cell repertoires in COVID-19. The CDR3 has 16 residues. CDR1 KGHSH and CDR2 LQKENI come from the germline V gene. V was pared by 0 bases and J by 4 bases, with 14 bases between. Generated by immunoSEQ multiplex PCR, the TCRdb table keeps only in-frame clones and is missing some. The table lists 200,000 to 250,000 clones, roughly 80% of them singletons. This rearrangement joins TRBV18 to TRBJ2-3, with unresolved D. Sequenced: peripheral blood. This TCR was sampled from a woman aged 55-69 years who had recovered from COVID-19. The CDR3 reads CASSPPVSPLSDTQYF. Here the CDR3 DNA reads TGTGCCAGCTCACCACCGGTTTCTCCTCTATCAGATACGCAGTATTTT.